These 10 T cell receptor beta chains were sequenced from one sample in a study of early T cells in non-severe SARS-CoV-2 infection. One entry per CDR3 protein results from TCRdb running MiXCR on the 5' RACE reads. Of fewer than 40,000 distinct CDR3 sequences in the sample, around 5.8% are singletons; the top ten hold roughly 5%. Sequenced: whole blood. These receptors all come from an adult who was a healthcare worker with PCR-confirmed SARS-CoV-2 infection or an uninfected control (not recorded which).

This clonotype was found many times. The CDR3 DNA reads as TGTGCCAGCAGTTCCGGACTAGCGAGATCCTACAATGAGCAGTTCTTC. Amino acid sequence: CASSSGLARSYNEQFF. The rearrangement links TRBV28 to TRBJ2-1; 9 bases match TRBD2. Germline V CDR1 and CDR2: MDHEN, SYDVKM. This CDR3 contains 16 residues. V lost 4 bases, J lost 1 base, and 5 bases stayed unmatched.

To note about this clonotype: No conserved phenylalanine or tryptophan is present at the end of the CDR3, so a read error is the likely explanation. The genes are TRBV9 and TRBJ1-4; D is ambiguous. Germline V CDR1 and CDR2: SGDLS, YYNGEE. V gave up 3 bases and J gave up 8 bases, with 11 bases separating them. CDR3 length: 13 amino acids. CDR3 loop: CASSAHVGEKLFS. In nucleotides, the CDR3 is TGTGCCAGCAGCGCCCACGTCGGGGAAAAACTGTTTTCT.

The rearrangement joins TRBV9 to TRBJ2-7; 7 positions agree with TRBD1. The CDR3 spans 15 residues. From germline, CDR1 is SGDLS and CDR2 YYNGEE. Trimming took 0 bases from V and 3 from J; bases not matched to a gene: 6. The CDR3 bases are TGTGCCAGCAGCGTAGCTACAGGGGCTGACTACGAGCAGTACTTC. Translated, it gives CASSVATGADYEQYF.

This clonotype was seen at least ten times. V and J are TRBV20-1 and TRBJ2-1, with 7 bases fitting TRBD2. V shed 4 bases, J shed 5 bases, and the junction held 8 bases outside the gene matches. CDR1 and CDR2 from the germline V gene are DFQATT and SNEGSKA (reference sequence). The CDR3 is 14 residues long. CDR3 protein: CSAKTGRLDNEQFF. CDR3 nucleotides: TGCAGTGCTAAAACCGGGAGGCTCGACAATGAGCAGTTCTTC.

V usage is TRBV5-1 and J usage is TRBJ1-6; unclear D gene. Trimming took 0 bases from V and 0 from J, leaving 4 bases between them. The CDR3 has 15 residues. Germline lookup yields CDR1 SGHRS and CDR2 YFSETQ. The CDR3 spells CASSLAVSYNSPLHF. Written as DNA, the CDR3 is TGCGCCAGCAGCTTGGCGGTCTCCTATAATTCACCCCTCCACTTT.

This clonotype occurred many times. V usage is TRBV6-1 and J usage is TRBJ2-7, with a possible D match to TRBD2 (6 bases). The CDR3 consists of 15 residues. CDR1 is MNHNS and CDR2 is SASEGT in the germline V gene. Deletions cut 2 bases from V and 2 bases from J, with 13 bases between. CDR3 loop: CASSERGILTYEQYF. The DNA of the CDR3 is TGTGCCAGCAGTGAACGGGGGATTCTAACCTACGAGCAGTACTTC.

This clonotype was detected many times. The chain links TRBV12-3 or TRBV12-4 to TRBJ1-1; D perhaps matches TRBD1 (5 bases). V was clipped by 6 bases and J by 0 bases, with 17 bases between them. This CDR3 has 16 residues. The CDR3 sequence is CASSARGSPMNTEAFF. The CDR3, as DNA: TGTGCCAGCAGCGCCCGGGGCAGCCCTATGAACACTGAAGCTTTCTTT.

This clonotype was observed many times. The CDR3 nucleotides read TGCGCCAGCAGCTTATCCTTCACCCTTAGCACAGATACGCAGTATTTT. Protein product: CASSLSFTLSTDTQYF. The V and J genes are TRBV5-1 and TRBJ2-3; D call uncertain. Looked up from germline, CDR1 is SGHRS and CDR2 is YFSETQ. This CDR3 is 16 amino acids long. Trimming shortened V by 2 bases and J by 0 bases, and 13 bases separated the two germline ends. Based on the CDR3 plus reference TRBV5-1 and TRBJ2-3, the full variable domain is KAGVTQTPRYLIKTRGQQVTLSCSPISGHRSVSWYQQTPGQGLQFLFEYFSETQRNKGNFPGRFSGRQFSNSRSEMNVSTLELGDSALYLCASSLSFTLSTDTQYFGPGTRLTVL.

In its sample, this clonotype was seen many times. J is TRBJ2-1 and V is TRBV29-1, with TRBD2 matching 10 bases. This CDR3 spans 15 amino acids. Germline values: CDR1 SQVTM, CDR2 ANQGSEA. V shed 7 bases and J 5 bases; nucleotides not matched to a gene: 11. This chain's CDR3 is CSATISGRRDNEQFF. The DNA of the CDR3 is TGCAGCGCAACTATTAGCGGGAGGCGCGACAATGAGCAGTTCTTC.

J is TRBJ1-2 and V is TRBV29-1, with TRBD1 identical over 7 bases. CDR3 size: 12 residues. Looked up from germline, CDR1 is SQVTM and CDR2 is ANQGSEA. The V gene end was trimmed by 6 bases and the J gene end by 2 bases; junction bases not matched to a gene: 3. DNA of the CDR3: TGCAGCGTCGCCAGGGGGAACTATGGCTACACCTTC. This gives the protein CSVARGNYGYTF. The full variable domain, completed using reference TRBV29-1 and TRBJ1-2, is SAVISQKPSRDICQRGTSLTIQCQVDSQVTMMFWYRQQPGQSLTLIATANQGSEATYESGFVIDKFPISRPNLTFSTLTVSNMSPEDSSIYLCSVARGNYGYTFGSGTRLTVV.